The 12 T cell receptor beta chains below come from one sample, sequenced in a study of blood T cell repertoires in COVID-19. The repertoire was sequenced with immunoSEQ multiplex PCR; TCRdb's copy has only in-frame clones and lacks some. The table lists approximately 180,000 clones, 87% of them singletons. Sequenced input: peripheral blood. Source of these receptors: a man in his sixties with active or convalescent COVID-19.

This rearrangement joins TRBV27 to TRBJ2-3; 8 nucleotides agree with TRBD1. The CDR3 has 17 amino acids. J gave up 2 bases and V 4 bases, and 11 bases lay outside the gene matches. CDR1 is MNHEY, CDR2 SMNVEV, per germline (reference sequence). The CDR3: CASSSKYGDRPTDTQYF. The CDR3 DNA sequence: TGTGCCAGCAGTTCGAAGTATGGGGACAGGCCCACAGATACGCAGTATTTT.

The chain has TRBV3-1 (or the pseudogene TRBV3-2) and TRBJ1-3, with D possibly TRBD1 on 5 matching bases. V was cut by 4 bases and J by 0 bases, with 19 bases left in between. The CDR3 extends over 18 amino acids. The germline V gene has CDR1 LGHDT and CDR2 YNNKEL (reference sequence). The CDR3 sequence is CASSRGRTTGISGNTIYF. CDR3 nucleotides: TGTGCCAGCAGCCGCGGAAGAACAACAGGCATCTCTGGAAACACCATATATTTT.

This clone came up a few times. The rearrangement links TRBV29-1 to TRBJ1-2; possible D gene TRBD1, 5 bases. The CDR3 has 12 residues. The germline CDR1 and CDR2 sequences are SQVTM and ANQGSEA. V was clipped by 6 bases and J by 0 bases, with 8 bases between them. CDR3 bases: TGCAGCGTCTTAGGGGCTAACTATGGCTACACCTTC. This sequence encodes CSVLGANYGYTF.

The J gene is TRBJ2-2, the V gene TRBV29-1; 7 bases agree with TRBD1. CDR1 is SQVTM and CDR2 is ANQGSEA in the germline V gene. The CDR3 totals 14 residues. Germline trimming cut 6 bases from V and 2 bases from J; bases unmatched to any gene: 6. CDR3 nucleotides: TGCAGCGTGGGACAGTCAACTAACACCGGGGAGCTGTTTTTT. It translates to CSVGQSTNTGELFF.

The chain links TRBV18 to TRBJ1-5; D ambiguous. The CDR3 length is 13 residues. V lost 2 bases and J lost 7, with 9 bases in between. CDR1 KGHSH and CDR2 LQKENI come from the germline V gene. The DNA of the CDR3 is TGTGCCAGCTCACCAGGCCGAGGCCAGCCCCAGCATTTT. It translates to CASSPGRGQPQHF.

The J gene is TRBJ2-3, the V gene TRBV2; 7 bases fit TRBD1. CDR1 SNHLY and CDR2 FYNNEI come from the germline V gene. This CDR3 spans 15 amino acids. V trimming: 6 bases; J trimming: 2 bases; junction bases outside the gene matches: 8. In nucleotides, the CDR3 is TGTGCCAGCAGGGGGGACAGCTCCTACACAGATACGCAGTATTTT. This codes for CASRGDSSYTDTQYF.

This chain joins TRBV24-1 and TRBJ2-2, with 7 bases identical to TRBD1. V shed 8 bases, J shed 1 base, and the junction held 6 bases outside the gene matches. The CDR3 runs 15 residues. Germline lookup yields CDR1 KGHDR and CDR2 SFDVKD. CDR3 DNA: TGTGCCACCATCCGCAGGACAGGGAACACCGGGGAGCTGTTTTTT. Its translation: CATIRRTGNTGELFF.

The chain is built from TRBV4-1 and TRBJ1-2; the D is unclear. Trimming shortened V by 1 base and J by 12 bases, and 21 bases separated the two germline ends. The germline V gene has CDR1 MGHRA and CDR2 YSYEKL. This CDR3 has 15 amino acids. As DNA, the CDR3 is TGCGCCAGCAGCCAAGGGGCAGGAGGTACGAACGGAAACACCTTC. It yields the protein CASSQGAGGTNGNTF.

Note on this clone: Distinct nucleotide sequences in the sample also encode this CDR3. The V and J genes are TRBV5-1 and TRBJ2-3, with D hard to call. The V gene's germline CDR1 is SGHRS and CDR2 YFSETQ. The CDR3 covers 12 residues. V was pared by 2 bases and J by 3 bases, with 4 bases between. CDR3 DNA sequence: TGCGCCAGCAGCTTTCTTACAGATACGCAGTATTTT. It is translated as CASSFLTDTQYF.

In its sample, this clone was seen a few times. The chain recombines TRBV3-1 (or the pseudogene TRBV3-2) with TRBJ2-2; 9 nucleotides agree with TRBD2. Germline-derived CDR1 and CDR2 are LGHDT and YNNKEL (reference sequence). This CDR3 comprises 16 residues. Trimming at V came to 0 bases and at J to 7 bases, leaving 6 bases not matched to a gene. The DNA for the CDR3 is TGTGCCAGCAGCCAAGATGGGCTAGCGGGGTTCGGGGAGCTGTTTTTT. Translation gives CASSQDGLAGFGELFF.

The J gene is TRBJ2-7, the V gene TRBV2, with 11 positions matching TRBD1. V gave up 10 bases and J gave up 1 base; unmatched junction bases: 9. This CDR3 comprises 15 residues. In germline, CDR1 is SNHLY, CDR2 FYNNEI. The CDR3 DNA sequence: TGTGCCACCCACGGCGGGACAGGGGGTTCCTACGAGCAGTACTTC. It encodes CATHGGTGGSYEQYF.

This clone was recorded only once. CDR3 in amino acids: CASSLDPPNKRGTDTQYF. In nucleotides, the CDR3 is TGTGCCAGCAGCTTAGACCCTCCAAACAAACGGGGGACAGATACGCAGTATTTT. This rearrangement joins TRBV11-3 to TRBJ2-3, with D tentatively TRBD2 (6 bases). Trimming took 0 bases from V and 3 from J, leaving 19 bases between them. CDR3 length: 18 residues. In germline, CDR1 is SGHNT, CDR2 YENEEA.